This T cell receptor beta chain was sequenced during a study of beta chain features in type 1 diabetes. Study in general: The patient and healthy donor groups were comparable for age, gender and cell yields.

Broader study findings: cDNA sequencing could over-represent cells with high TCR expression. Among all four CD4+ subsets, Type 1 diabetes patients had TCRB CDR3s that were moderately but significantly shorter. The study found fewer insertions and more deletions at VDJ junctions in type 1 diabetes patients.

In the case of this clone: Its antigen is unidentified.

V lost 4 bases to trimming and J lost 11 bases; unmatched junction nucleotides: 7. CDR1 and CDR2 (germline): SGHTA, FQGTGA. This CDR3 contains 13 residues. The authors reverse transcribed all of the isolated RNA, so sequencing captured expressed TCRB transcripts. Regulatory, naive and central memory T cell samples averaged about 3.5 million reads. The assay was immunoSEQ multiplex PCR, and TCRdb's table has in-frame clones only and misses some. The sample lists about 180,000 clones, roughly 8% occurring once. Sequencing was done on a sample of central memory CD4+ T cells from blood. The chain is built from TRBV7-3 and TRBJ2-1, with 8 bases fitting TRBD2. The receptor was isolated from a woman between 40 and 55 years old with type 1 diabetes. CDR3 in amino acids: CASSSEGLAKQFF. In DNA form, the CDR3 reads TGTGCCAGCAGCTCGGAAGGACTAGCTAAGCAGTTCTTC.